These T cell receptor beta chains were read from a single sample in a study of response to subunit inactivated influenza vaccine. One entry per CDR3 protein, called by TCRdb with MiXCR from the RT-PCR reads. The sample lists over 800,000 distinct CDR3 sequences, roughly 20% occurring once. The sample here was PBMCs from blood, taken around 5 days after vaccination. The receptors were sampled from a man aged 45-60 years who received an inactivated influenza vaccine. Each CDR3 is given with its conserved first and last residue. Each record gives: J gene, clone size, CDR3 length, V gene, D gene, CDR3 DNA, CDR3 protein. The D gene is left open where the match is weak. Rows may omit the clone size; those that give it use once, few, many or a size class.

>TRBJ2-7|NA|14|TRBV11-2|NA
TGTGCCAGCAGCTCTCTCAGGGAGAGGTACGAGCAGTACTTC
CASSSLRERYEQYF
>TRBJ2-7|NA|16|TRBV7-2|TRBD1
TGTGCCAGCAGCTGGGCCGGGACAGGGGGGTTAGTGGAGCAGTACTTC
CASSWAGTGGLVEQYF
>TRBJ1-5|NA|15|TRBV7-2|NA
TGTGCCAGCAGCTTAGTAGGGGCGGGACACCAGCCCCAGCATTTT
CASSLVGAGHQPQHF
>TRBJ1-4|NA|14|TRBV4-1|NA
TGCGCCAGCAGCTCACCATTCGGTAATGAAAAACTGTTTTTT
CASSSPFGNEKLFF
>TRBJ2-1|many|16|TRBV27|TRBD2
TGTGCCAGCAGTTTATTGGTCGGGAGGTCCCACAATGAGCAGTTCTTC
CASSLLVGRSHNEQFF
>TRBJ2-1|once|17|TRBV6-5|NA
TGTGCCAGCAGTTCAAGAGGATTCGGGGTTTCCTACAATGAGCAGTTCTTC
CASSSRGFGVSYNEQFF
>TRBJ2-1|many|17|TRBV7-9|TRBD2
TGTGCCAGCAGCTTAGGACGCGGGGGGGCGTATGACAATGAGCAGTTCTTC
CASSLGRGGAYDNEQFF
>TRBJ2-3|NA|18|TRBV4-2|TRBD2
TGTGCCAGCAGCCAAGATATGACTAGCGGGACTAGCACAGATACGCAGTATTTT
CASSQDMTSGTSTDTQYF
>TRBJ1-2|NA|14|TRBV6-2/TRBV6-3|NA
TGTGCCAGCTCCTTCCCCCAGGGGAACTATGGCTACACCTTC
CASSFPQGNYGYTF
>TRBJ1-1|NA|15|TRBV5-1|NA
TGCGCCAGCAGCTTGGAACCCGCCACGGACACTGAAGCTTTCTTT
CASSLEPATDTEAFF
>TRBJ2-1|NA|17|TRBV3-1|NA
TGTGCCAGCAGCCAAGGGTCTGGCGGAATACACTACAATGAGCAGTTCTTC
CASSQGSGGIHYNEQFF
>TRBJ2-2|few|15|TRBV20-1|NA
TGCAGTGCTAGAAGCGCAGGGGGGAGGACCGGGGAGCTGTTTTTT
CSARSAGGRTGELFF
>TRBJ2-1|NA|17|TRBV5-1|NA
TGCGCCAGCAGCTTGGCCGTTCAGGGCTTGAACGACAATGAGCAGTTCTTC
CASSLAVQGLNDNEQFF
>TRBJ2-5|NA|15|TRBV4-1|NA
TGCGCCAGCAGCCCTCCCGGGGCGGGCCAAGAGACCCAGTACTTC
CASSPPGAGQETQYF
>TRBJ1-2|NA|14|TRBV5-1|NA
TGCGCCAGCAGCCCAACCTACGGGGGGGATGGCTACACCTTC
CASSPTYGGDGYTF
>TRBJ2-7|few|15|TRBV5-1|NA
TGCGCCAGCAGCTTCGGGACGGTGAGCTCCTACGAGCAGTACTTC
CASSFGTVSSYEQYF
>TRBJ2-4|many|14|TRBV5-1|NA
TGCGCCAGCAGCTCCGGACAGTCGAACAACATTCAGTACTTC
CASSSGQSNNIQYF
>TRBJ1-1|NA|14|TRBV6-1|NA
TGTGCCAGCAGTCAGACAGGAATACGTACTGAAGCTTTCTTT
CASSQTGIRTEAFF
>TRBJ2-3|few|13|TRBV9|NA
TGTGCCAGCAGCGTTGAGTTTGCAGATACGCAGTATTTT
CASSVEFADTQYF
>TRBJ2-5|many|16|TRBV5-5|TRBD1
TGTGCCAGCAGCTCAACCGGGACAGGGGCCCGTGAGACCCAGTACTTC
CASSSTGTGARETQYF
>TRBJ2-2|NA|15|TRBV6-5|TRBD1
TGTGCCAGCAGTTACTTAGGACAGGGGACCGGGGAGCTGTTTTTT
CASSYLGQGTGELFF
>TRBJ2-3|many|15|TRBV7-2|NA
TGTGCCAGCAGCCAAAGTAGGCTTCGCACAGATACGCAGTATTTT
CASSQSRLRTDTQYF
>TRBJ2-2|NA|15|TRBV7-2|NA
TGTGCCAGCAGCCCGGGACTCTCGAACGCCGGGGAGCTGTTTTTT
CASSPGLSNAGELFF
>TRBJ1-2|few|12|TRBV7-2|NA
TGTGCCAGCAGCTACACTCCCTATGGCTACACCTTC
CASSYTPYGYTF
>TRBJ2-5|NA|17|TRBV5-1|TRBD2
TGCGCCAGCAGCTTGGAAGGGACTAGCGGGGGGCGGGAGACCCAGTACTTC
CASSLEGTSGGRETQYF
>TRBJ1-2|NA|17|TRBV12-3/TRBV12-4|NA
TGTGCCAGCAGTCGAAGACGACTATCTAGCCCGGAATATGGCTACACCTTC
CASSRRRLSSPEYGYTF
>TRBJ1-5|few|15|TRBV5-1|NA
TGCGCCAGCAGCTTGAAAGGGTCACCTGATCAGCCCCAGCATTTT
CASSLKGSPDQPQHF
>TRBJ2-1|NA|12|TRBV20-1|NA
TGCAGTGCTAGACAGGTACCCGGGGAGCAGTTCTTC
CSARQVPGEQFF
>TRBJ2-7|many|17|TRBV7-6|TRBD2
TGTGCCAGCAGCGTCCTGACTAGCGGGTCCCTAATCGTAGAGCAGTACTTC
CASSVLTSGSLIVEQYF
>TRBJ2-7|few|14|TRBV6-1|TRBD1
TGTGCCAGCAGGGGCCAGGGGGCCTCCTACGAGCAGTACTTC
CASRGQGASYEQYF
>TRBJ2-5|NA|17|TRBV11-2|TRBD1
TGTGCCAGCAGCACCCGACAGGGGGCTTGGGTCCAAGAGACCCAGTACTTC
CASSTRQGAWVQETQYF
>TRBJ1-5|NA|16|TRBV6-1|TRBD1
TGTGCCAGCAGCCGACAGGGGACTGGGGGAAATCAGCCCCAGCATTTT
CASSRQGTGGNQPQHF
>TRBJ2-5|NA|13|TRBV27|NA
TGTGCCAGCAGGCCCAGTTGGCAAGAGACCCAGTACTTC
CASRPSWQETQYF
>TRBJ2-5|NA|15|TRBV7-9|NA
TGTGCCAGCAGCTTAACGGGAGTAGAAGGGGAGACCCAGTACTTC
CASSLTGVEGETQYF
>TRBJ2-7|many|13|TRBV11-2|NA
TGTGCCAGCAGCTATGGTCTCGGGGTCGAGCAGTACTTC
CASSYGLGVEQYF
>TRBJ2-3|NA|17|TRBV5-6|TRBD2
TGTGCCAGCAGCGGATCGGGACTAGCGGGAGGCACAGATACGCAGTATTTT
CASSGSGLAGGTDTQYF
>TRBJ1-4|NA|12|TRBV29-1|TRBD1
TGCAGCGTAGGGGACAGGAATGAAAAACTGTTTTTT
CSVGDRNEKLFF
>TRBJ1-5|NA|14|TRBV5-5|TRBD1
TGTGCCAGCAGCTTGGGGACAGGCCCCCAGCCCCAGCATTTT
CASSLGTGPQPQHF